Following are 17 T cell receptor beta chains from one sample sequenced in a study of CD8 T cells in Susac syndrome (dated by TCRdb to between 2017 and 2020). The method was the immunoSEQ multiplex PCR assay. RNA was extracted with the RNeasy kit and 0.5 to 1 ug was reverse transcribed using random hexamers. Using fastp trimming at Q25 and MiXCR clonotype assembly, TCRdb reanalyzed the public sequencing data and kept in-frame beta chains. Each entry is one CDR3 protein sequence, shown with its most common DNA and genes. The sample table shows 230,000 or so distinct CDR3 sequences, and around 95% are seen once. Roughly 0.1% of the sample lies in the top ten. Sample: CD4+ T cells from PBMCs. These receptors were obtained from a human donor with multiple sclerosis.

The rearrangement joins TRBV2 to TRBJ1-2, with no clear D. The V gene's germline CDR1 is SNHLY and CDR2 FYNNEI. This CDR3 spans 14 amino acids. Trimming took 5 bases from V and 4 from J, leaving 14 bases between them. The chain's CDR3 is CASSISPPFYGYTF. The CDR3 bases are TGTGCCAGCAGTATCTCTCCGCCCTTCTATGGCTACACCTTC.

The chain is built from TRBV20-1 and TRBJ2-1; TRBD2 matches 10 bases. CDR1 DFQATT and CDR2 SNEGSKA come from the germline V gene (reference sequence). The junction had 1 base not matched to a gene; V was cut back by 3 bases and J by 5 bases. There are 13 residues in the CDR3. The CDR3 DNA is TGCAGTGCTAGTACTAGCGGGAACAATGAGCAGTTCTTC. Protein: CSASTSGNNEQFF.

This chain connects TRBV5-4 to TRBJ2-3; D not resolved. The germline V gene has CDR1 SGHNT and CDR2 YYREEE (reference sequence). The V gene lost 10 bases and the J gene lost 4 bases, with 13 bases spanning the gap. The CDR3 runs 12 residues. The CDR3 DNA is TGTGCCTTTCGACCTAGTGCAGATACGCAGTATTTT. Amino acid sequence: CAFRPSADTQYF.

The gene calls are TRBV15 and TRBJ2-1; 7 bases fit TRBD2. J lost 9 bases, V lost 3 bases, and 11 bases had no gene match. The CDR3 consists of 15 residues. CDR1 is LNHNV, CDR2 YYDKDF, per germline (reference sequence). CDR3 sequence reads: CATSRGAGPYPEQFF. The DNA for the CDR3 is TGTGCCACCAGCAGGGGAGCGGGGCCCTACCCTGAGCAGTTCTTC.

The rearrangement joins TRBV9 to TRBJ2-5, with 8 positions matching TRBD1. The V and J ends lost 4 bases and 3 bases, in that order; junction bases with no gene match: 11. CDR3 length: 16 residues. The germline CDR1 and CDR2 sequences are SGDLS and YYNGEE. The chain's CDR3 is CASSPSGGAFKETQYF. CDR3 nucleotide sequence: TGTGCCAGCAGCCCCTCAGGGGGCGCTTTCAAAGAGACCCAGTACTTC.

The J gene is TRBJ2-2, the V gene TRBV20-1, with D perhaps matching TRBD1 or TRBD2 (5 bases each). This CDR3 is built from 12 residues. Germline CDR1 reads DFQATT; CDR2 reads SNEGSKA (reference sequence). V gave up 6 bases and J gave up 6 bases, with 11 bases separating them. The CDR3 loop is CSAQGRPGELFF. The CDR3 nucleotides are TGCAGTGCCCAGGGACGGCCCGGGGAGCTGTTTTTT.

This clonotype was found once. The chain carries TRBV12-3 or TRBV12-4 and TRBJ1-1; D unclear. The germline V and J ends were trimmed by 2 bases and 8 bases, with 6 bases remaining between them. The CDR3 contains 11 residues. The CDR3 nucleotides are TGTGCCAGCAGTTTAACAACCGAAGCTTTCTTT. Translation gives CASSLTTEAFF.

The rearrangement joins TRBV11-2 to TRBJ1-1; D is uncertain. Trimming cost V 3 bases and J 2 bases, with 10 bases left between them. This CDR3 is built from 14 residues. Germline CDR1 and CDR2: SGHAT and FQNNGV. CDR3 residues: CASSFSTANTEAFF. In DNA form, the CDR3 reads TGTGCCAGCAGCTTTAGCACAGCTAACACTGAAGCTTTCTTT.

The rearrangement joins TRBV30 to TRBJ2-3; D is undetermined. The CDR3 sequence is 12 residues long. Germline V gives CDR1 GTSNPN, CDR2 SVGIG (reference sequence). V was shortened by 3 bases and J by 10 bases, with 14 bases between the two germline ends. CDR3: CAWSVRWNAQYF. DNA for the CDR3: TGTGCCTGGAGCGTAAGGTGGAACGCGCAGTATTTT.

This clonotype has only one observation. The genes are TRBV3-1 and TRBJ2-1, with D tentatively TRBD2 (5 bases). Per germline, CDR1 LGHDT and CDR2 YNNKEL (reference sequence). The CDR3 consists of 13 residues. Trimming stripped 0 bases from V and 12 bases from J, with 12 bases between. CDR3 DNA sequence: TGTGCCAGCAGCCAAGATAAACGGGGTAGGCAGTTCTTC. It encodes CASSQDKRGRQFF.

The chain carries TRBV15 and TRBJ1-5; 7 bases line up with TRBD1. V shed 5 bases, J shed 4 bases, and the junction held 14 bases outside the gene matches. In germline, CDR1 is LNHNV, CDR2 YYDKDF (reference sequence). CDR3 size: 17 residues. The CDR3 DNA sequence: TGTGCCACCAGCCCCCGGGAGACAGGGACGGAAAATCAGCCCCAGCATTTT. Its protein product is CATSPRETGTENQPQHF.

This clonotype appeared once. The chain is built from TRBV29-1 and TRBJ1-2, with D possibly matching TRBD1 (6 bases). Germline CDR1 and CDR2: SQVTM and ANQGSEA. V lost 7 bases to trimming and J lost 8 bases, with 20 bases between them. The CDR3 spans 13 residues. This CDR3 reads CSARDISFGGYTF. The CDR3 coding sequence is TGCAGCGCCCGGGACATATCGTTTGGGGGCTACACCTTC.

This clonotype is a singleton in its sample. V usage is TRBV15 and J usage is TRBJ1-2; 8 bases align to TRBD1. CDR1 and CDR2 from the germline V gene are LNHNV and YYDKDF (reference sequence). The CDR3 spans 16 residues. V gave up 5 bases and J gave up 4 bases; unmatched junction bases: 12. The chain's CDR3 is CATSQRRTGSLYGYTF. DNA for the CDR3: TGTGCCACCAGCCAACGGCGGACAGGGAGTCTCTATGGCTACACCTTC. Variable domain in full (rest from reference TRBV15 and TRBJ1-2): DAMVIQNPRYQVTQFGKPVTLSCSQTLNHNVMYWYQQKSSQAPKLLFHYYDKDFNNEADTPDNFQSRRPNTSFCFLDIRSPGLGDTAMYLCATSQRRTGSLYGYTFGSGTRLTVV.

The J gene is TRBJ2-1, the V gene TRBV20-1, with D perhaps matching TRBD2 (6 bases). Germline CDR1 and CDR2: DFQATT and SNEGSKA (reference sequence). This CDR3 region has 13 residues. The chain's CDR3 is CSHLGGFGDEQFF. For the CDR3, the DNA is TGCAGCCACCTCGGAGGGTTTGGTGATGAGCAGTTCTTC.

Worth noting for this clonotype: The conserved final phenylalanine or tryptophan is absent from the CDR3, which likely points to a read error. The CDR3 coding sequence is TGTGCCAGCAGTTACGGTCCCGAGCAGTACTCC. Its protein product is CASSYGPEQYS. The chain uses TRBV6-6 and TRBJ2-7, with unresolved D. Per germline, CDR1 MNHNY and CDR2 SVGAGI (reference sequence). V lost 2 bases and J lost 6, with 5 bases in between. The CDR3 sequence is 11 residues long.

The V gene is TRBV5-4, the J gene TRBJ2-5; either TRBD1 or TRBD2 may fit D (5 bases each). Trimming removed 0 bases from V and 3 bases from J, with 15 bases in between. Germline V gene data show CDR1 as SGHNT and CDR2 as YYREEE (reference sequence). This CDR3 has 16 amino acids. In nucleotides, the CDR3 is TGTGCCAGCAGCTTGGTGGGGCAGGGAGTTAAAGAGACCCAGTACTTC. It encodes CASSLVGQGVKETQYF.

V gene TRBV20-1 combines with J gene TRBJ2-7; the D gene is possibly TRBD1 (6 bases). This CDR3 comprises 13 residues. V gave up 6 bases and J gave up 2 bases, with 14 bases separating them. The germline V gene has CDR1 DFQATT and CDR2 SNEGSKA (reference sequence). The CDR3, as DNA: TGCAGTGCCCTAAGACAGGAGACCTACGAGCAGTACTTC. Protein product: CSALRQETYEQYF.